This TCR beta chain is from a study of blood T cell repertoires in COVID-19. In the study overall: Sources were T cells, B-cell-depleted T cells, or PBMCs; the material itself was cDNA or gDNA.

The CDR3 is 14 amino acids. V trimming: 5 bases; J trimming: 7 bases; junction bases outside the gene matches: 2. Per germline, CDR1 SGHTA and CDR2 FQGNSA. The protocol was immunoSEQ multiplex PCR, while the TCRdb copy is restricted to in-frame clones and leaves out a portion. The table lists roughly 150,000 clones, roughly 80% of them singletons. The source material was peripheral blood. This TCR was recovered from a man between 65 and 85 years old with active or convalescent COVID-19. This chain connects TRBV7-2 to TRBJ2-5; 15 bases line up with TRBD2. CDR3 in amino acids: CASSPGLAGGTQYF. As DNA, the CDR3 is TGTGCCAGCAGCCCGGGACTAGCGGGAGGGACCCAGTACTTC.